The present T cell receptor beta chain was sequenced within a study of a mutant IDH1 vaccine in newly diagnosed glioma. Across the study: The first vaccination came 4-6 weeks after radiotherapy alone, or with temozolomide cycles.

Time point reported: week 11, during vaccination. Alongside topical imiquimod, each dose of vaccine comprised 300 ug of mutant IDH1 20-mer peptide. Clones were read by immunoSEQ multiplex PCR, and TCRdb kept only the in-frame ones, dropping some. The table has around 100,000 clones, 90% seen once. As concerns this clone: Its target is unknown. The junction departs from germline at one end; a sequencing error may be responsible.

CDR3 length equals 14 residues. In germline, CDR1 is SSHAT, CDR2 FNYEAQ (reference sequence). V gene TRBV7-7 combines with J gene TRBJ2-5, with D perhaps matching TRBD1 or TRBD2 (6 bases each). Source: PBMCs, taken from a glioma patient whose treatment included an IDH1 peptide vaccine. This TCR came from a woman aged 45-59 years with glioma. The CDR3 coding sequence is TGTGCTAGCAGCTTACGGGGGCGGAGAGAGACCCAGTACTTC. Translating it yields CASSLRGRRETQYF.